These 10 T cell receptor beta chains were all obtained from the same sample, sequenced in a study of blood T cell repertoires in COVID-19. Some clones are missing from TCRdb's copy, which holds only in-frame ones; the method was immunoSEQ multiplex PCR. This sample has 230,000 or so clones, with more than 70% found just once. Sequences were obtained from PBMCs or T cells enriched from blood (not recorded which). The receptors shown here come from a woman aged 35 to 49 with acute COVID-19.

The V and J genes are TRBV5-4 and TRBJ1-2; 7 bases line up with TRBD1. With 2 bases clipped from V and 2 bases from J, the junction kept 3 bases outside the gene matches. Germline CDR1 SGHNT, CDR2 YYREEE (reference sequence). The CDR3 contains 14 residues. The CDR3: CASSLQGFNYGYTF. In nucleotides, the CDR3 is TGTGCCAGCAGCTTACAGGGGTTCAACTATGGCTACACCTTC.

This sequence joins TRBV2 and TRBJ1-6, with 7 bases identical to TRBD1. The germline V gene has CDR1 SNHLY and CDR2 FYNNEI. The CDR3 runs 15 residues. V lost 7 bases and J lost 6; bases outside the gene matches: 9. The CDR3 region is CASIADRAANSPLHF. For the CDR3, the DNA is TGTGCCAGCATTGCCGACAGGGCCGCTAATTCACCCCTCCACTTT.

This chain connects TRBV6-4 to TRBJ2-1, with no clear D. Germline V gives CDR1 MRHNA, CDR2 SNTAGT. The V and J ends lost 5 bases and 0 bases respectively, with 14 bases between them. This CDR3 has 16 amino acids. The DNA of the CDR3 is TGTGCCAGCAGTTCCAGGCCCGGCCTCTCCTACAATGAGCAGTTCTTC. This gives the protein CASSSRPGLSYNEQFF.

The chain is built from TRBV29-1 and TRBJ1-2, with a possible D match to TRBD1 (6 bases). Trimming left V 6 bases short and J 8 bases short, with 16 bases between. Germline-derived CDR1 and CDR2 are SQVTM and ANQGSEA. The length of the CDR3 is 12 residues. The CDR3 spells CSVLLGGLGYTF. The CDR3 DNA follows: TGCAGCGTCCTTCTCGGGGGGCTCGGCTACACCTTC.

V usage is TRBV7-2 and J usage is TRBJ1-1, with TRBD1 as a possible D gene (5 bases). The length of the CDR3 is 14 residues. From germline, CDR1 is SGHTA and CDR2 FQGNSA. The germline V and J ends were trimmed by 8 bases and 1 base, with 14 bases remaining between them. Written as DNA, the CDR3 is TGTGCCAGCCGCCTAGCGGGGCGGAACACTGAAGCTTTCTTT. Protein sequence: CASRLAGRNTEAFF.

The genes are TRBV7-8 and TRBJ1-1; D may be TRBD1 (5 bases). Germline CDR1 SGHVS, CDR2 FQNEAQ. The V gene lost 5 bases and the J gene lost 11 bases, with 15 bases spanning the gap. The CDR3 contains 12 residues. In DNA, the CDR3 is TGTGCCAGCAGCCTCCGGGGGGGTACGGCTTTCTTT. This encodes CASSLRGGTAFF.

This clone came up once. V and J are TRBV10-3 and TRBJ1-2, with a tentative D call TRBD1 (6 bases). Germline V gives CDR1 ENHRY, CDR2 SYGVKD. V lost 5 bases and J 4 bases, leaving 17 bases between the germline ends. The CDR3 totals 15 residues. CDR3 sequence reads: CAISTGTTGTYGYTF. The CDR3 nucleotides are TGTGCCATCAGTACCGGGACAACGGGTACCTATGGCTACACCTTC.

The chain carries TRBV13 and TRBJ1-4, with 7 bases aligning to TRBD1. The V gene end was trimmed by 0 bases and the J gene end by 3 bases; junction bases not matched to a gene: 7. The CDR3 consists of 17 residues. The V gene's germline CDR1 is PRHDT and CDR2 FYEKMQ (reference sequence). The CDR3 sequence: CASSLGLAGGANEKLFF. CDR3 nucleotides: TGTGCCAGCAGCTTAGGCCTGGCAGGGGGTGCTAATGAAAAACTGTTTTTT.

V is TRBV27 and J is TRBJ2-1; 8 bases match TRBD1. CDR3 size: 16 residues. The V gene end was trimmed by 5 bases and the J gene end by 6 bases; junction bases not matched to a gene: 12. Germline CDR1 reads MNHEY; CDR2 reads SMNVEV (reference sequence). CDR3 loop: CASSKLTDRGPNEQFF. The CDR3 nucleotides are TGTGCCAGCAGTAAACTAACCGACAGGGGCCCCAATGAGCAGTTCTTC.

CDR3 DNA: TGTGCCAGCAGCCAACTCCCCGGACGGGGGGCGCTTTTCTACGAGCAGTACTTC. It encodes CASSQLPGRGALFYEQYF. The V call is TRBV3-1 (or the pseudogene TRBV3-2), the J call TRBJ2-7, with D possibly matching TRBD2 (7 bases). Germline V gene sequence: CDR1 LGHDT, CDR2 YNNKEL (reference sequence). The V end was cut by 2 bases, the J end by 3 bases, with 23 bases between. The CDR3 loop spans 18 amino acids.